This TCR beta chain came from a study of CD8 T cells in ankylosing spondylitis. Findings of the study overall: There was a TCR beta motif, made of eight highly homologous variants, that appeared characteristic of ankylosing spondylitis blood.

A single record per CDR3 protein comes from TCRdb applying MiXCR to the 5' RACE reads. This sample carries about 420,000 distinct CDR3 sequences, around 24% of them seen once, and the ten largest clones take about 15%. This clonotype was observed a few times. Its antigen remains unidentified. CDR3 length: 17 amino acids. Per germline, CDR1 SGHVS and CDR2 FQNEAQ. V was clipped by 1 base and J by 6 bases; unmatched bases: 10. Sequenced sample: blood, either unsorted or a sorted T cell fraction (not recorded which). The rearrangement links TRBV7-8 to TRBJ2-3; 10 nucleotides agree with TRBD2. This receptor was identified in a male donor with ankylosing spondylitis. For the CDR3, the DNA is TGTGCCAGCAGCTTAGTGCTAGCGGGAGAGTTGAGGGATACGCAGTATTTT. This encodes CASSLVLAGELRDTQYF.